A single sample gave rise to the 22 T cell receptor beta chains below, sequenced in a study of blood T cell repertoires in COVID-19. The table came from immunoSEQ multiplex PCR; TCRdb's copy has only in-frame clones and leaves some out. The table shows approximately 160,000 clones, with about 86% occurring only once. Sample: peripheral blood. The receptors come from a man in his forties or fifties with active or convalescent COVID-19.

This clone occurred a few times. This chain uses TRBV5-6 with TRBJ1-2, with D unclear. Deletions cut 0 bases from V and 4 bases from J, with 13 bases between. Germline CDR1 is SGHDT and CDR2 is YYEEEE. The length of the CDR3 is 15 residues. The CDR3 DNA reads TGTGCCAGCAGCTTGGGTCACTCTCAGGTCTATGGCTACACCTTC. This gives the protein CASSLGHSQVYGYTF.

This chain uses TRBV7-2 with TRBJ2-3; 7 positions match TRBD2. Germline trimming cut 3 bases from V and 11 bases from J; bases unmatched to any gene: 5. Germline assignment: CDR1 SGHTA and CDR2 FQGNSA. The CDR3 covers 12 residues. CDR3 sequence reads: CASSFQRGGQYF. Here the CDR3 DNA reads TGTGCCAGCAGCTTTCAGCGGGGTGGGCAGTATTTT.

The rearrangement uses TRBV5-1 and TRBJ1-5, with a possible D match to TRBD1 (5 bases). The CDR3 runs 14 residues. From germline, CDR1 is SGHRS and CDR2 YFSETQ. V dropped 5 bases and J dropped 3 bases, with 12 bases sitting between them. The CDR3 region has the DNA TGCGCCAGCAGTTCCGAAGGGGTCAATCAGCCCCAGCATTTT. Protein: CASSSEGVNQPQHF.

The chain joins TRBV7-2 to TRBJ1-1, with D possibly matching TRBD1 (6 bases). CDR1 is SGHTA, CDR2 FQGNSA, per germline. The CDR3 has 16 amino acids. Trimming took 5 bases from V and 0 from J, leaving 16 bases between them. CDR3 loop: CASSPPPEGVNTEAFF. The CDR3 nucleotides read TGTGCCAGCAGCCCACCTCCCGAGGGGGTGAACACTGAAGCTTTCTTT.

V is TRBV30 and J is TRBJ1-2; perhaps TRBD1 as D (6 bases). The CDR3 spans 13 residues. V dropped 4 bases and J dropped 4 bases, with 13 bases sitting between them. Germline V gene sequence: CDR1 GTSNPN, CDR2 SVGIG (reference sequence). The CDR3, as DNA: TGTGCCTGGATCCCGGACAGACCCTATGGCTACACCTTC. The encoded protein is CAWIPDRPYGYTF.

This chain links TRBV6-2 or TRBV6-3 with TRBJ1-1; a possible D gene is TRBD1 (6 bases). CDR1 is MNHEY, CDR2 SVGEGT, per germline. CDR3 length: 18 amino acids. The V end lost 4 bases, the J end lost 1 base, and 22 bases lay between the germline ends. CDR3 nucleotides: TGTGCCAGCAGTTTTGTGGTGGAACAGGGTAACAAGAACACTGAAGCTTTCTTT. This codes for CASSFVVEQGNKNTEAFF.

This chain connects TRBV7-3 to TRBJ2-1, with TRBD1 identical over 8 bases. Looked up from germline, CDR1 is SGHTA and CDR2 is FQGTGA. The CDR3 length is 15 residues. V trimming: 3 bases; J trimming: 9 bases; junction bases outside the gene matches: 10. The CDR3 spells CASSFRGPGNGEQFF. CDR3 DNA: TGTGCCAGCAGCTTCAGGGGGCCAGGAAACGGTGAGCAGTTCTTC.

The chain couples TRBV29-1 to TRBJ1-2; weak D call: TRBD1 (6 bases). The CDR3 runs to 12 residues. Germline lookup yields CDR1 SQVTM and CDR2 ANQGSEA. With 6 bases removed from V and 2 bases from J, the gap between germline ends came to 10 bases. As DNA, the CDR3 is TGCAGCGTCAGTACAGGGAACTATGGCTACACCTTC. This gives the protein CSVSTGNYGYTF.

The chain has TRBV11-1 and TRBJ1-2; D gene uncertain. Deletions cut 5 bases from V and 7 bases from J, with 11 bases between. The CDR3 runs to 12 residues. CDR1 and CDR2 from the germline V gene are SGHAT and FQDESV (reference sequence). CDR3: CASSHQESGYTF. CDR3 coding DNA: TGTGCCAGCAGCCACCAGGAAAGTGGCTACACCTTC. The entire variable domain, with the rest obtained from reference TRBV11-1 and TRBJ1-2, is as follows: EAEVAQSPRYKITEKSQAVAFWCDPISGHATLYWYRQILGQGPELLVQFQDESVVDDSQLPKDRFSAERLKGVDSTLKIQPAELGDSAMYLCASSHQESGYTFGSGTRLTVV.

Of note for this clone: The junction departs from the called germline gene at one end, perhaps through a read error. V usage is TRBV9 and J usage is TRBJ1-6; 11 nucleotides match TRBD1. CDR3 length equals 18 residues. Per germline, CDR1 SGDLS and CDR2 YYNGEE. CDR3 loop: CVSSVAPGTGGDNSPLHF. In DNA, the CDR3 is TGTGTCAGCAGCGTAGCCCCTGGGACAGGGGGAGATAATTCACCCCTCCACTTT.

The chain uses TRBV14 and TRBJ1-4; the match to TRBD1 covers 8 bases. The CDR3 is made up of 15 amino acids. With V trimmed by 4 bases and J by 7 bases, 8 bases remained unmatched. Germline CDR1 and CDR2: SGHDN and FVKESK. In DNA, the CDR3 is TGTGCCAGCAGCCGCTACGGACAGGGTAGTGAAAAACTGTTTTTT. This sequence encodes CASSRYGQGSEKLFF.

J is TRBJ2-7 and V is TRBV7-9, with D unclear. The germline CDR1 and CDR2 sequences are SEHNR and FQNEAQ (reference sequence). V was pared by 4 bases and J by 5 bases, with 12 bases between. CDR3 size: 13 residues. The CDR3 DNA reads TGTGCCAGCAGCTATCTACTTGGAGACGAGCAGTACTTC. Translation: CASSYLLGDEQYF. Using reference TRBV7-9 and TRBJ2-7 for the parts outside the CDR3, the full variable domain is DTGVSQNPRHKITKRGQNVTFRCDPISEHNRLYWYRQTLGQGPEFLTYFQNEAQLEKSRLLSDRFSAERPKGSFSTLEIQRTEQGDSAMYLCASSYLLGDEQYFGPGTRLTVT.

The chain carries TRBV5-1 and TRBJ2-1, with 8 bases aligning to TRBD2. The CDR3 loop spans 16 amino acids. Germline V gives CDR1 SGHRS, CDR2 YFSETQ. J was trimmed by 5 bases and V by 0 bases; bases with no gene match: 7. The chain's CDR3 is CASSLVLADLNNEQFF. DNA for the CDR3: TGCGCCAGCAGCTTGGTACTAGCGGACTTGAACAATGAGCAGTTCTTC. Variable domain in full (rest from reference TRBV5-1 and TRBJ2-1): KAGVTQTPRYLIKTRGQQVTLSCSPISGHRSVSWYQQTPGQGLQFLFEYFSETQRNKGNFPGRFSGRQFSNSRSEMNVSTLELGDSALYLCASSLVLADLNNEQFFGPGTRLTVL.

The V gene is TRBV2, the J gene TRBJ1-1; D is perhaps TRBD1 (5 bases). The CDR3 loop spans 15 amino acids. Trimming took off 5 bases at V and 4 bases at J, with 17 bases between the two ends. Germline values: CDR1 SNHLY, CDR2 FYNNEI. CDR3 sequence: CASSFKRGSSTEAFF. The CDR3 bases are TGTGCCAGCAGTTTTAAAAGGGGCTCAAGCACTGAAGCTTTCTTT.

CDR3: CATSDSAGGQETQYF. The CDR3 nucleotides read TGTGCCACCAGTGATTCGGCAGGGGGTCAAGAGACCCAGTACTTC. The chain carries TRBV24-1 and TRBJ2-5; TRBD1 agrees at 7 bases. CDR3 length: 15 residues. The V and J ends lost 2 bases and 2 bases, in that order; junction bases with no gene match: 4. Germline V gives CDR1 KGHDR, CDR2 SFDVKD.

V gene TRBV18 combines with J gene TRBJ1-1, with a weak D call TRBD1 (6 bases). Germline CDR1 and CDR2: KGHSH and LQKENI. This CDR3 is 15 amino acids long. Trimming shortened V by 4 bases and J by 1 base, and 13 bases separated the two germline ends. The CDR3: CASSLTGRRNTEAFF. DNA for the CDR3: TGTGCCAGCTCACTCACAGGGCGTCGGAACACTGAAGCTTTCTTT.

This chain connects TRBV9 to TRBJ2-3; D remains unclear. V lost 2 bases to trimming and J lost 7 bases, with 8 bases between them. This CDR3 is 12 amino acids long. Germline V lookup: CDR1 SGDLS, CDR2 YYNGEE. CDR3 protein: CASSVEANTQYF. The CDR3 DNA sequence: TGTGCCAGCAGCGTTGAGGCCAATACGCAGTATTTT.

The chain joins TRBV20-1 to TRBJ2-3; D call uncertain. This CDR3 has 15 amino acids. V was cut by 3 bases and J by 2 bases, with 15 bases left in between. Germline V gene data show CDR1 as DFQATT and CDR2 as SNEGSKA (reference sequence). CDR3 nucleotide sequence: TGCAGTGCTAGTAACTACCTAACCCTCACAGATACGCAGTATTTT. Its translation is CSASNYLTLTDTQYF.

In its sample, this clone was seen once. The chain employs TRBV3-1 (or the pseudogene TRBV3-2) and TRBJ1-5; 8 bases are a match to TRBD1. The germline gives CDR1 LGHDT, CDR2 YNNKEL (reference sequence). J was trimmed by 2 bases and V by 4 bases; bases with no gene match: 4. The CDR3 loop spans 15 amino acids. The CDR3 here is CASSRGQGGNQPQHF. The CDR3 bases are TGTGCCAGCAGCCGCGGACAGGGCGGCAATCAGCCCCAGCATTTT.

The gene calls are TRBV15 and TRBJ2-3; D unclear. V gave up 0 bases and J gave up 6 bases, with 7 bases separating them. From germline, CDR1 is LNHNV and CDR2 YYDKDF (reference sequence). This CDR3 comprises 13 residues. For the CDR3, the DNA is TGTGCCACCAGCAGAGATTACGAGGATACGCAGTATTTT. Its translation is CATSRDYEDTQYF.

The rearrangement uses TRBV11-2 and TRBJ1-2; D remains ambiguous. The V end was cut by 1 base, the J end by 8 bases, with 14 bases between. The length of the CDR3 is 14 residues. The germline CDR1 and CDR2 sequences are SGHAT and FQNNGV. This CDR3 reads CASSLGLGEGGYTF. CDR3 coding DNA: TGTGCCAGCAGCTTAGGTCTGGGAGAGGGCGGCTACACCTTC. The full variable domain, rest sourced from reference TRBV11-2 and TRBJ1-2, is EAGVAQSPRYKIIEKRQSVAFWCNPISGHATLYWYQQILGQGPKLLIQFQNNGVVDDSQLPKDRFSAERLKGVDSTLKIQPAKLEDSAVYLCASSLGLGEGGYTFGSGTRLTVV.

The chain carries TRBV11-2 and TRBJ1-6; TRBD1 matches at 7 bases. The trim removed 5 bases at V and 5 bases at J, leaving 6 bases unmatched. This CDR3 contains 15 residues. Germline assignment: CDR1 SGHAT and CDR2 FQNNGV. CDR3 nucleotides: TGTGCCAGCAGCCCTCTTGACAGGGATAATTCACCCCTCCACTTT. Translating gives CASSPLDRDNSPLHF.